This T cell receptor (beta chain) originates from a study of blood T cell repertoires in COVID-19. At the level of the study: Samples came from the United States, Italy and Spain, spanning acute and convalescent COVID-19. Nucleic acid was either cDNA or gDNA, and it came from T cells, B-cell-depleted T cells, or PBMCs.

Per the study methods: Estimation of nucleated cell counts was performed using reference gene primer amplification. Method: immunoSEQ multiplex PCR; TCRdb's copy keeps in-frame clones and lacks some. The V and J calls and clone size are taken from that table; D and trimming were inferred from the DNA. The repertoire holds some 96,000 clones, with around nine tenths as singletons. In germline, CDR1 is MGHRA, CDR2 YSYEKL. V was shortened by 1 base and J by 7 bases, with 17 bases between the two germline ends. The CDR3 sequence is 15 residues long. The chain links TRBV4-1 to TRBJ2-7; possible D gene TRBD2, 6 bases. This TCR was sampled from a man in his fifties with acute or convalescent COVID-19. The material sequenced was peripheral blood. The CDR3 protein is CASSQAGDFLREQYF. As DNA, the CDR3 is TGCGCCAGCAGCCAAGCGGGGGACTTTCTTAGGGAGCAGTACTTC.